The next 22 T cell receptor beta chains were all read from a single sample in a study of cytomegalovirus exposure and HLA in healthy donors. Method: immunoSEQ multiplex PCR; TCRdb's copy keeps in-frame clones and lacks some. In the table there are about 130,000 clones, more than 95% of which are singletons. Sequences were obtained from PBMCs. These TCRs come from a man aged 18 to 30 in good health and CMV-seronegative.

This clone was recorded a few times. This sequence joins TRBV9 and TRBJ1-1, with a possible D match to TRBD1 (6 bases). The germline V and J ends were trimmed by 3 bases and 1 base, with 7 bases remaining between them. The CDR3 length is 13 residues. Germline loops: CDR1 SGDLS, CDR2 YYNGEE. The CDR3 is CASSGTANTEAFF. The CDR3 nucleotides read TGTGCCAGCAGCGGGACAGCGAACACTGAAGCTTTCTTT.

The chain is built from TRBV27 and TRBJ1-2; TRBD1 might be the D (5 bases). Germline CDR1 MNHEY, CDR2 SMNVEV (reference sequence). The V end lost 0 bases, the J end lost 7 bases, and 12 bases lay between the germline ends. The length of the CDR3 is 14 residues. The CDR3 bases are TGTGCCAGCAGTTTATCCCGGGACGGGAGTGGCTACACCTTC. Protein product: CASSLSRDGSGYTF.

The chain joins TRBV7-2 to TRBJ2-7; 8 bases match TRBD1. The CDR3 totals 17 residues. Germline V gene data show CDR1 as SGHTA and CDR2 as FQGNSA. V lost 2 bases and J lost 3; bases outside the gene matches: 12. CDR3 protein: CASSLLGTGGVNYEQYF. CDR3 sequence (DNA): TGTGCCAGCAGCTTACTTGGGACAGGTGGAGTAAACTACGAGCAGTACTTC.

This rearrangement joins TRBV9 to TRBJ1-5; the D gene is possibly TRBD1 (6 bases). Trimming took off 0 bases at V and 7 bases at J, with 8 bases between the two ends. This CDR3 comprises 13 residues. Germline lookup yields CDR1 SGDLS and CDR2 YYNGEE. The CDR3 sequence: CASSVDRDQPQHF. CDR3 nucleotides: TGTGCCAGCAGCGTAGACAGGGACCAGCCCCAGCATTTT.

V gene TRBV5-4 combines with J gene TRBJ2-6, with D uncertain. Trimming shortened V by 2 bases and J by 0 bases, and 3 bases separated the two germline ends. The CDR3 totals 14 residues. Germline CDR1 reads SGHNT; CDR2 reads YYREEE (reference sequence). CDR3 residues: CASSLASGANVLTF. The DNA for the CDR3 is TGTGCCAGCAGCTTAGCCTCTGGGGCCAACGTCCTGACTTTC.

The chain carries TRBV19 and TRBJ1-2; possibly TRBD1 for D (5 bases). Germline assignment: CDR1 LNHDA and CDR2 SQIVND (reference sequence). Deletions cut 7 bases from V and 4 bases from J, with 22 bases between. The CDR3 runs 16 residues. In DNA, the CDR3 is TGTGCCAGTATTGGGCCCACAGGATTTGGCACCTATGGCTACACCTTC. Translating it yields CASIGPTGFGTYGYTF.

This chain connects TRBV28 to TRBJ2-1; TRBD2 matches 11 bases. V lost 5 bases, J lost 7 bases, and 4 bases stayed unmatched. The CDR3 covers 14 residues. Germline loops: CDR1 MDHEN, CDR2 SYDVKM. The DNA for the CDR3 is TGTGCCAGCAGTCTAGCGGGAGGCAGGAATGAGCAGTTCTTC. Its protein is CASSLAGGRNEQFF.

The chain combines TRBV6-6 with TRBJ2-7; the match to TRBD2 covers 11 bases. The CDR3 length is 15 residues. Trimming cost V 4 bases and J 3 bases; bases outside gene matches: 5. Germline values: CDR1 MNHNY, CDR2 SVGAGI (reference sequence). The chain's CDR3 is CASSLGLAAVYEQYF. CDR3 in DNA: TGTGCCAGCAGTTTGGGACTAGCGGCAGTCTACGAGCAGTACTTC.

This sequence joins TRBV6-1 and TRBJ2-1; 9 bases align to TRBD2. After removal of 7 bases from V and 7 bases from J, the junction contained 11 bases not matched to a gene. This CDR3 has 15 amino acids. Looked up from germline, CDR1 is MNHNS and CDR2 is SASEGT. The CDR3 loop reads CASKTGTSQRNEQFF. The CDR3 nucleotides are TGTGCCAGCAAAACCGGGACTAGCCAGCGGAATGAGCAGTTCTTC.

This clone appeared a few times. The chain recombines TRBV2 with TRBJ2-2; no clear D. The germline CDR1 and CDR2 sequences are SNHLY and FYNNEI. V lost 1 base and J lost 3, with 6 bases in between. This CDR3 comprises 14 residues. The CDR3 DNA reads as TGTGCCAGCAGTGAAGACGGGTACACCGGGGAGCTGTTTTTT. It specifies CASSEDGYTGELFF.

This chain uses TRBV7-9 with TRBJ1-2; D gene unclear. Germline values: CDR1 SEHNR, CDR2 FQNEAQ (reference sequence). This CDR3 has 15 amino acids. V gave up 1 base and J gave up 4 bases, with 13 bases separating them. CDR3 loop: CASSLVAPESYGYTF. CDR3 DNA sequence: TGTGCCAGCAGCTTAGTGGCTCCAGAATCCTATGGCTACACCTTC. The whole variable domain, filled in from reference TRBV7-9 and TRBJ1-2, reads DTGVSQNPRHKITKRGQNVTFRCDPISEHNRLYWYRQTLGQGPEFLTYFQNEAQLEKSRLLSDRFSAERPKGSFSTLEIQRTEQGDSAMYLCASSLVAPESYGYTFGSGTRLTVV.

DNA of the CDR3: TGTGCCAGCTCCGGGGGGGGACTCACAGATACGCAGTATTTT. Translated: CASSGGGLTDTQYF. The V and J genes are TRBV18 and TRBJ2-3; 8 nucleotides match TRBD2. CDR1 and CDR2 from the germline V gene are KGHSH and LQKENI. The CDR3 has 14 amino acids. Losses at the gene ends were 6 bases for V and 2 bases for J; bases not matched to a gene: 4.

This chain joins TRBV4-1 and TRBJ2-7; 8 bases agree with TRBD2. Per the germline V gene, CDR1 is MGHRA and CDR2 is YSYEKL. This CDR3 comprises 16 residues. V shed 1 base and J 2 bases; nucleotides not matched to a gene: 7. The CDR3 is CASSQGLSGVTYEQYF. CDR3 DNA sequence: TGCGCCAGCAGCCAAGGGCTTAGCGGGGTGACCTACGAGCAGTACTTC.

The chain employs TRBV28 and TRBJ1-4; possibly TRBD1 for D (6 bases). Trimming shortened V by 6 bases and J by 8 bases, and 25 bases separated the two germline ends. Germline loops: CDR1 MDHEN, CDR2 SYDVKM. The CDR3 extends over 17 amino acids. CDR3 in DNA: TGTGCCAGCAGCGACCGGGACATTATCAGCAGGGACGAAAAACTGTTTTTT. This codes for CASSDRDIISRDEKLFF. Complete variable domain (other parts from reference TRBV28 and TRBJ1-4): DVKVTQSSRYLVKRTGEKVFLECVQDMDHENMFWYRQDPGLGLRLIYFSYDVKMKEKGDIPEGYSVSREKKERFSLILESASTNQTSMYLCASSDRDIISRDEKLFFGSGTQLSVL.

The chain links TRBV6-5 to TRBJ2-1, with 9 bases aligning to TRBD1. The CDR3 runs 16 residues. The germline CDR1 and CDR2 sequences are MNHEY and SVGAGI. J lost 5 bases, V lost 2 bases, and 7 bases had no gene match. CDR3 sequence: CASSYPPGQGDNEQFF. The CDR3 nucleotides read TGTGCCAGCAGTTACCCCCCGGGACAGGGCGACAATGAGCAGTTCTTC.

The V and J genes are TRBV6-6 and TRBJ1-2; D not certain. The V end lost 3 bases, the J end lost 0 bases, and 11 bases lay between the germline ends. The CDR3 runs 15 residues. Germline CDR1 and CDR2: MNHNY and SVGAGI (reference sequence). For the CDR3, the DNA is TGTGCCAGCAGTTATTATCGGGAGGCTAACTATGGCTACACCTTC. Encoded protein: CASSYYREANYGYTF.

This chain uses TRBV4-3 with TRBJ2-3, with D tentatively TRBD2 (6 bases). There are 16 residues in the CDR3. V lost 2 bases to trimming and J lost 0 bases, with 12 bases between them. The germline gives CDR1 LGHNA, CDR2 YSLEER. Written as DNA, the CDR3 is TGCGCCAGCAGCCAACCCTCAAGCGGGAGCACAGATACGCAGTATTTT. Residues: CASSQPSSGSTDTQYF.

This clone was found once. CDR3 in DNA: TGTGCCAGCAGTTCAAGATGGGGACAGAGCCTGAACACCGGGGAGCTGTTTTTT. Encoded protein: CASSSRWGQSLNTGELFF. This chain connects TRBV28 to TRBJ2-2; 7 bases are a match to TRBD1. The CDR3 contains 18 residues. Per germline, CDR1 MDHEN and CDR2 SYDVKM. V lost 4 bases, J lost 1 base, and 12 bases stayed unmatched.

In this sample, this clone turned up once. The CDR3 DNA sequence: TGTGCCAGCAGCTTACAGCGACTAGCGGAAATCTTCAATGAGCAGTTCTTC. Its translation is CASSLQRLAEIFNEQFF. J is TRBJ2-1 and V is TRBV7-8; TRBD2 matches at 9 bases. This CDR3 region has 17 residues. Per the germline V gene, CDR1 is SGHVS and CDR2 is FQNEAQ. The V gene end was trimmed by 2 bases and the J gene end by 6 bases; junction bases not matched to a gene: 11. Drawing the rest from reference TRBV7-8 and TRBJ2-1, the complete variable domain is GAGVSQSPRYKVAKRGQDVALRCDPISGHVSLFWYQQALGQGPEFLTYFQNEAQLDKSGLPSDRFFAERPEGSVSTLKIQRTQQEDSAVYLCASSLQRLAEIFNEQFFGPGTRLTVL.

The chain has TRBV30 and TRBJ1-5; D possibly corresponds to TRBD1 (5 bases). Germline V gene data show CDR1 as GTSNPN and CDR2 as SVGIG (reference sequence). V was pared by 4 bases and J by 0 bases, with 7 bases between. This CDR3 has 13 amino acids. The CDR3 sequence is CAWTTASNQPQHF. The CDR3 DNA follows: TGTGCCTGGACGACAGCTAGCAATCAGCCCCAGCATTTT.

The chain recombines TRBV4-3 with TRBJ2-1; D is perhaps TRBD1 (6 bases). V was clipped by 0 bases and J by 6 bases, with 18 bases between them. The CDR3 length is 17 residues. CDR1 is LGHNA, CDR2 YSLEER, per germline. CDR3 in DNA: TGCGCCAGCAGCCAAGAGGGTGCGCAGGGGACCCCCAATGAGCAGTTCTTC. This sequence encodes CASSQEGAQGTPNEQFF.

This rearrangement joins TRBV28 to TRBJ1-2, with 8 bases fitting TRBD1. The CDR3 is 15 amino acids. Looked up from germline, CDR1 is MDHEN and CDR2 is SYDVKM. The J segment lost 2 bases and the V segment lost 3 bases, leaving 5 bases of the junction unmatched. The CDR3 protein is CASSFPGGANYGYTF. The CDR3 DNA follows: TGTGCCAGCAGTTTCCCAGGGGGCGCGAACTATGGCTACACCTTC.